The rows below give T cell receptor beta chains drawn from one sample of a study of HIV-infected patients and healthy controls. One entry per CDR3 protein results from TCRdb running MiXCR on the 5' RACE reads. The data show over 15,000 distinct CDR3 sequences, around 10% seen once. The specimen sequenced was blood. The receptor source for this set is an adult in good health. Both conserved end residues are part of each CDR3. D genes are given only for firm matches. Only some rows state a clone size, as once, few, many or a class for expanded clones.

J,size,D,V,DNA,CDR3
TRBJ2-7,medium-sized,.,TRBV20-1,TGCAGTGCTAGGGGGCAATCCTACGAGCAGTACTTC,CSARGQSYEQYF
TRBJ2-7,.,.,TRBV6-1,TGTGCCAGCAGTGAATATAGTGGGGGACCTGCCTTC,CASSEYSGGPAF
TRBJ2-3,medium-sized,.,TRBV3-1,TGTGCCAGCAGCCCGGGAGCATCGGCAGATACGCAGTATTTT,CASSPGASADTQYF
TRBJ2-3,many,.,TRBV6-1,TGTGCCGTGCATCTCCGGGACTTACCCACAGATACGCAGTATTTT,CAVHLRDLPTDTQYF
TRBJ1-2,many,.,TRBV11-1,TGTGCCAGCAGCCCCGTGTCGAGGGAGGATGGCTACACCTTC,CASSPVSREDGYTF
TRBJ2-1,.,TRBD2,TRBV4-1,TGCGCCAGCAGCCAAGGGCTAGCGGGAGGACCTAGTTACAATGAGCAGTTCTTC,CASSQGLAGGPSYNEQFF
TRBJ2-3,.,TRBD1,TRBV3-1,TGTGCCAGCAGCACGACAGGGCGGGCAGATACGCAGTATTTT,CASSTTGRADTQYF
TRBJ2-2,many,TRBD2,TRBV11-2,TGTGCCAGCAGCTTATATTTTTCGGGCGGGAGGGCTCACACCGGGGAGCTGTTTTTT,CASSLYFSGGRAHTGELFF
TRBJ2-5,once,.,TRBV5-1,TGCGCCAGCAGCTTGGGAGGGGAAGAGACCCAGTACTTC,CASSLGGEETQYF
TRBJ2-1,many,.,TRBV21-1,TGTGCCAGCGGGAGTCTCGGTATCGGTGAGCAGTTCTTC,CASGSLGIGEQFF
TRBJ1-1,many,.,TRBV5-6,TGTGCCAGCAACCAAGGGGTGAGCACTGAAGCTTTCTTT,CASNQGVSTEAFF
TRBJ1-1,medium-sized,.,TRBV6-2/TRBV6-3,TGTGCCAGCAGACCACTCTGGGGAGGTAATACTGAAGCTTTCTTT,CASRPLWGGNTEAFF
TRBJ2-7,few,.,TRBV4-2,TGTGCCAGCAGCCAAGATGCGGTGTTAAACGAGCAGTACTTC,CASSQDAVLNEQYF
TRBJ2-4,.,.,TRBV19,TGTGCCAGTAGTATAATTGAGGGCCAGGCCAAAAACATTCAGTACTTC,CASSIIEGQAKNIQYF
TRBJ2-5,medium-sized,TRBD1,TRBV12-3/TRBV12-4,TGTGCCAGCAGTCCGGGACAGGCAGGAGAGACCCAGTACTTC,CASSPGQAGETQYF
TRBJ1-5,many,.,TRBV19,TGTGCCAGTAGTATCGGGGATCAGCCCCAGCATTTT,CASSIGDQPQHF
TRBJ2-1,few,.,TRBV15,TGTGCCACCAGCAGTCCTGAGGGGGGTTGGGCGAATGAGCAGTTCTTC,CATSSPEGGWANEQFF
TRBJ2-3,medium-sized,.,TRBV3-1,TGTGCCAGCAGCCGCCAAGGAGGGGCTAGCAAGTCAGATACGCAGTATTTT,CASSRQGGASKSDTQYF
TRBJ2-3,medium-sized,.,TRBV9,TGTGCCAGCAGCGTAATCGTGACAGGACTAGGAACAGATACGCAGTATTTT,CASSVIVTGLGTDTQYF
TRBJ2-1,many,TRBD1,TRBV27,TGTGCCAGCAGTTTAGGGGCAGGGGGCTGGAATGAGCAGTTCTTC,CASSLGAGGWNEQFF
TRBJ2-3,many,TRBD2,TRBV5-4,TGTGCCAGCAGCCCGGGAGGGAGCAGCACAGATACGCAGTATTTT,CASSPGGSSTDTQYF
TRBJ2-4,many,.,TRBV6-4,TGTGCCAGCAGTGACTGGGGGGGGGCAGGGGGAAGACTAGCCAAAAACATTCAGTACTTC,CASSDWGGAGGRLAKNIQYF
TRBJ2-4,many,.,TRBV20-1,TGCAGTGCTAGAGGCCGGGGCCGATTGATAGCCAAAAACATTCAGTACTTC,CSARGRGRLIAKNIQYF
TRBJ2-1,medium-sized,TRBD2,TRBV24-1,TGTGCCACCAGTGAAACTAGCGGGTTAGGCTCCTACAATGAGCAGTTCTTC,CATSETSGLGSYNEQFF
TRBJ2-1,.,TRBD1,TRBV11-2,TGTGCCAGCAGCAACACACAGGGGGCTAATGAGCAGTTCTTC,CASSNTQGANEQFF
TRBJ2-7,many,.,TRBV7-9,TGTGCCAGCAGCTTAGCGGGACCATACGAGCAGTACTTC,CASSLAGPYEQYF
TRBJ1-1,many,.,TRBV29-1,TGCAGCGTCAGACAGAGAATGAACACTGAAGCTTTCTTT,CSVRQRMNTEAFF
TRBJ2-2,medium-sized,TRBD2,TRBV15,TGTGCCACCAGCAGCAGACTAGCGGGTGGCACCGGGGAGCTGTTTTTT,CATSSRLAGGTGELFF
TRBJ1-2,many,TRBD1,TRBV30,TGTGCCTGGACCCCAGGGACAGACAGTGGCTACACCTTC,CAWTPGTDSGYTF
TRBJ2-2,many,.,TRBV6-5,TGTGCCAGCAACCGACGGCATTTGAACACCGGGGAGCTGTTTTTT,CASNRRHLNTGELFF
TRBJ2-1,.,.,TRBV29-1,TGCAGCGTTGCTGGGGGCGGTCGGTACAATGAGCAGTTCTTC,CSVAGGGRYNEQFF
TRBJ2-7,medium-sized,.,TRBV7-9,TGTGCCAGCCAATCCGTCGGGTACGAGCAGTACTTC,CASQSVGYEQYF
TRBJ2-7,many,.,TRBV5-1,TGCGCCAGCAGCACGCCCCCGGGCTACGAGCAGTACTTC,CASSTPPGYEQYF
TRBJ2-5,many,.,TRBV5-1,TGCGCCAGCAGCTACGGTCAAGAGACCCAGTACTTC,CASSYGQETQYF
TRBJ1-1,medium-sized,.,TRBV3-1,TGTGCCAGCAGCCAAGGGGGCAGGGGGAACACTGAAGCTTTCTTT,CASSQGGRGNTEAFF
TRBJ1-1,many,.,TRBV28,TGTGCCAGCGGAACAGGGCTCACTGAAGCTTTCTTT,CASGTGLTEAFF
TRBJ1-1,many,.,TRBV19,TGTGCCAGTAGTATAAGCTCGGGGGGCAGGGACACTGAAGCTTTCTTT,CASSISSGGRDTEAFF
TRBJ2-6,medium-sized,.,TRBV12-3/TRBV12-4,TGTGCCAGCAGTTTCATCGGGGCCAACGTCCTGACTTTC,CASSFIGANVLTF
TRBJ2-1,medium-sized,.,TRBV12-3/TRBV12-4,TGTGCCAGCAGCCCCCTAGCGAGACAGTTCTTC,CASSPLARQFF
TRBJ2-3,few,.,TRBV20-1,TGCAGTGCTAGAGATCCCGACGCCCGCGGGGATACGCAGTATTTT,CSARDPDARGDTQYF
TRBJ2-1,many,.,TRBV6-2/TRBV6-3,TGTGCCAGCAGTTACTCCGATCTTTACAATGAGCAGTTCTTC,CASSYSDLYNEQFF